The 30 T cell receptor beta chains below were found in one sample sequenced in a study of T cells after posttransplantation cyclophosphamide. Only in-frame clones appear in the TCRdb table, and some are missing; sequencing was by immunoSEQ multiplex PCR. The sample shows about 11,000 clones, about 85% of them seen only once. A marrow graft followed busulfan-fludarabine conditioning, with cyclophosphamide on days +3 and +4. This specimen consisted of PBMCs, obtained around 2,000 days after allogeneic stem cell transplant with posttransplant cyclophosphamide. The origin of the receptors is a female patient aged 45 to 65 who received an allogeneic stem cell transplant from a related donor, was CMV-positive, and had no GVHD. The T cells may partly be graft donor cells.

The V gene is TRBV5-1, the J gene TRBJ2-5; unclear D gene. Trimming stripped 0 bases from V and 5 bases from J, with 5 bases between. CDR1 is SGHRS, CDR2 YFSETQ, per germline. The CDR3 is made up of 12 amino acids. In nucleotides, the CDR3 is TGCGCCAGCAGCTTGGCGGGTGAGACCCAGTACTTC. It yields the protein CASSLAGETQYF.

The genes are TRBV5-1 and TRBJ2-3; D is ambiguous. Germline V gives CDR1 SGHRS, CDR2 YFSETQ. V was cut by 0 bases and J by 1 base, with 12 bases left in between. The CDR3 contains 16 residues. CDR3 DNA: TGCGCCAGCAGCTTGGAGTTTTCCCCAGGCACAGATACGCAGTATTTT. Translating it yields CASSLEFSPGTDTQYF.

This rearrangement joins TRBV5-1 to TRBJ2-5; maybe TRBD2 (5 bases). The CDR3 spans 14 residues. V shed 1 base and J shed 4 bases, with 11 bases lying between them. From germline, CDR1 is SGHRS and CDR2 YFSETQ. CDR3 nucleotides: TGCGCCAGCAGCTTGCAGGCTAGCCGAGAGACCCAGTACTTC. Amino acid sequence: CASSLQASRETQYF.

The chain couples TRBV29-1 to TRBJ2-1; D gene unclear. In germline, CDR1 is SQVTM, CDR2 ANQGSEA. This CDR3 is 11 amino acids long. The CDR3 region is CRVLVHNEQFF. Here the CDR3 DNA reads TGCAGGGTTCTAGTCCACAATGAGCAGTTCTTC.

This chain connects TRBV10-3 to TRBJ2-2, with 13 bases matching TRBD2. CDR3 length: 16 residues. V lost 6 bases and J lost 5; bases outside the gene matches: 6. Germline V gene data show CDR1 as ENHRY and CDR2 as SYGVKD. The DNA of the CDR3 is TGTGCCATCAGCGAGGGACTAGCGGGACCAACCGGGGAGCTGTTTTTT. Its translation: CAISEGLAGPTGELFF.

The table lists this clone with a count of one. V is TRBV28 and J is TRBJ1-1; 7 bases fit TRBD1. J gave up 0 bases and V 1 base, and 8 bases lay outside the gene matches. The CDR3 totals 17 residues. Per the germline V gene, CDR1 is MDHEN and CDR2 is SYDVKM. CDR3 DNA: TGTGCCAGCAGTTTATTCCCGACAGGGATATTGAACACTGAAGCTTTCTTT. It yields the protein CASSLFPTGILNTEAFF.

This rearrangement joins TRBV4-3 to TRBJ1-2, with a possible D match to TRBD1 (5 bases). This CDR3 has 15 residues. Trimming stripped 0 bases from V and 4 bases from J, with 12 bases between. Per germline, CDR1 LGHNA and CDR2 YSLEER. CDR3 region: CASSQDAGPIYGYTF. CDR3 coding DNA: TGCGCCAGCAGCCAAGACGCAGGGCCGATCTATGGCTACACCTTC.

The rearrangement joins TRBV19 to TRBJ2-7; D is perhaps TRBD1 (6 bases). V was cut by 4 bases and J by 2 bases, with 12 bases left in between. This CDR3 has 14 residues. Germline values: CDR1 LNHDA, CDR2 SQIVND (reference sequence). CDR3 loop: CASSRTALAYEQYF. The CDR3 coding sequence is TGTGCCAGTAGTAGGACAGCTCTAGCCTACGAGCAGTACTTC.

This chain joins TRBV6-5 and TRBJ2-7, with 9 bases matching TRBD1. Germline V gene sequence: CDR1 MNHEY, CDR2 SVGAGI. V shed 2 bases and J 3 bases; nucleotides not matched to a gene: 5. The CDR3 runs 15 residues. The CDR3 loop reads CASSYTDRGVYEQYF. In DNA form, the CDR3 reads TGTGCCAGCAGTTACACCGACAGGGGGGTCTACGAGCAGTACTTC.

This chain links TRBV27 with TRBJ2-7; 9 bases are shared with TRBD2. Germline V gives CDR1 MNHEY, CDR2 SMNVEV (reference sequence). J was trimmed by 4 bases and V by 1 base; bases with no gene match: 8. The CDR3 sequence is 16 residues long. The CDR3 reads CASSLFRREGIYEQYF. CDR3 coding DNA: TGTGCCAGCAGTTTATTTCGGCGGGAGGGGATTTACGAGCAGTACTTC.

The rearrangement uses TRBV6-5 and TRBJ1-1, with D perhaps TRBD1 (5 bases). There are 15 residues in the CDR3. V was shortened by 0 bases and J by 0 bases, with 8 bases between the two germline ends. Per the germline V gene, CDR1 is MNHEY and CDR2 is SVGAGI. The CDR3 coding sequence is TGTGCCAGCAGTTACTCTGCGGGGCTGAACACTGAAGCTTTCTTT. This codes for CASSYSAGLNTEAFF.

This clone was recorded once. This chain joins TRBV27 and TRBJ1-5; D not resolved. Per the germline V gene, CDR1 is MNHEY and CDR2 is SMNVEV (reference sequence). This CDR3 spans 13 amino acids. The V end lost 2 bases, the J end lost 9 bases, and 11 bases lay between the germline ends. DNA of the CDR3: TGTGCCAGCAGTTTAGGCCCCGAACGGCCCCAGCATTTT. It encodes CASSLGPERPQHF.

The chain combines TRBV5-4 with TRBJ2-3; D is ambiguous. Germline lookup yields CDR1 SGHNT and CDR2 YYREEE (reference sequence). The CDR3 consists of 15 residues. Trimming pared 2 bases from V and 1 base from J, leaving 11 bases between. The CDR3 reads CASSFGGPGTDTQYF. CDR3 coding DNA: TGTGCCAGCAGCTTCGGCGGCCCTGGCACAGATACGCAGTATTTT.

The chain is built from TRBV5-1 and TRBJ2-3; D ambiguous. The CDR3 sequence is 15 residues long. Germline V gene sequence: CDR1 SGHRS, CDR2 YFSETQ. V was shortened by 0 bases and J by 2 bases, with 10 bases between the two germline ends. The CDR3 DNA reads as TGCGCCAGCAGCTTGGCCCCACAATACACAGATACGCAGTATTTT. It specifies CASSLAPQYTDTQYF. The full variable domain, in which reference TRBV5-1 and TRBJ2-3 provide the parts outside the CDR3, is KAGVTQTPRYLIKTRGQQVTLSCSPISGHRSVSWYQQTPGQGLQFLFEYFSETQRNKGNFPGRFSGRQFSNSRSEMNVSTLELGDSALYLCASSLAPQYTDTQYFGPGTRLTVL.

J is TRBJ2-1 and V is TRBV28; TRBD2 matches at 10 bases. Per germline, CDR1 MDHEN and CDR2 SYDVKM. The CDR3 covers 13 residues. The trim removed 3 bases at V and 12 bases at J, leaving 5 bases unmatched. CDR3 loop: CASSLVAGGRQFF. The DNA for the CDR3 is TGTGCCAGCAGTTTGGTAGCGGGAGGTCGGCAGTTCTTC.

The chain employs TRBV21-1 and TRBJ2-1; the listed D gene, TRBD2, was not tested against the DNA. TRBV21-1 is shown as a pseudogene. This CDR3 spans 21 amino acids. CDR3 residues: CASRTRGPNEDSGSTFDEQFF. The CDR3 DNA sequence: TGTGCCAGCAGAACACGAGGGCCCAATGAGGACAGCGGGAGCACCTTCGATGAGCAGTTCTTC.

This chain links TRBV19 with TRBJ1-5, with 8 positions matching TRBD1. There are 17 residues in the CDR3. Trimming took 3 bases from V and 6 from J; bases not matched to a gene: 13. Germline V gene data show CDR1 as LNHDA and CDR2 as SQIVND (reference sequence). The CDR3 protein is CASSMKLGQGGSQPQHF. The CDR3 nucleotides are TGTGCCAGTAGTATGAAGCTCGGACAGGGTGGGAGTCAGCCCCAGCATTTT.

The chain employs TRBV21-1 and TRBJ2-3; whether TRBD2, the table's D call, matches the DNA was not checked. TRBV21-1 is termed a pseudogene. The CDR3 has 21 residues. CDR3 sequence: CASSKALSPPPVGVEADTQYF. For the CDR3, the DNA is TGTGCCAGCAGCAAAGCGCTTTCACCCCCCCCGGTGGGAGTGGAGGCAGATACGCAGTATTTT.

The V gene is TRBV27, the J gene TRBJ2-3; TRBD2 is a possible D gene (6 bases). V lost 9 bases, J lost 2 bases, and 21 bases lay in between. Germline-derived CDR1 and CDR2 are MNHEY and SMNVEV (reference sequence). There are 16 residues in the CDR3. CDR3 sequence (DNA): TGTGCCAGTTCCTCTCCGGGACTCGATGACACAGATACGCAGTATTTT. Its protein product is CASSSPGLDDTDTQYF.

V gene TRBV11-2 combines with J gene TRBJ2-3; possible D gene TRBD1, 7 bases. The CDR3 has 16 residues. Germline V gives CDR1 SGHAT, CDR2 FQNNGV. The V gene lost 2 bases and the J gene lost 0 bases, with 12 bases spanning the gap. Here the CDR3 reads CASSLTGDSSTDTQYF. The CDR3 DNA sequence: TGTGCCAGCAGCTTAACGGGGGACAGCAGCACAGATACGCAGTATTTT.

The chain employs TRBV9 and TRBJ2-1; D perhaps matches TRBD2 (5 bases). The CDR3 sequence is 16 residues long. Germline lookup yields CDR1 SGDLS and CDR2 YYNGEE. V gave up 0 bases and J gave up 2 bases, with 12 bases separating them. CDR3 sequence reads: CASSVGGASPYNEQFF. DNA of the CDR3: TGTGCCAGCAGCGTAGGGGGAGCCTCCCCCTACAATGAGCAGTTCTTC.

The J gene is TRBJ2-5, the V gene TRBV5-8; a weak D match, TRBD1 (5 bases). The CDR3 contains 15 residues. The germline V gene has CDR1 SGHTS and CDR2 YDEGEE. Deletions cut 4 bases from V and 6 bases from J, with 19 bases between. The CDR3 is CASSLAIQGSKTQYF. CDR3 DNA sequence: TGTGCCAGCAGCCTGGCGATTCAGGGTTCTAAGACCCAGTACTTC.

The chain carries TRBV7-9 and TRBJ2-5, with D perhaps matching TRBD2 (6 bases). There are 14 residues in the CDR3. The germline gives CDR1 SEHNR, CDR2 FQNEAQ (reference sequence). Trimming left V 6 bases short and J 5 bases short, with 16 bases between. CDR3 in DNA: TGTGCCAGCAGACCCGGGTCCCGGGGGGAGACCCAGTACTTC. Amino acids: CASRPGSRGETQYF.

The chain is built from TRBV5-4 and TRBJ2-2; 10 nucleotides line up with TRBD1. Germline CDR1 and CDR2: SGHNT and YYREEE (reference sequence). CDR3 length: 15 amino acids. V gave up 4 bases and J gave up 5 bases; unmatched junction bases: 5. CDR3 nucleotide sequence: TGTGCCAGCAGCCGCGGGACAGGGGATACCGGGGAGCTGTTTTTT. It codes for CASSRGTGDTGELFF.

This chain connects TRBV5-8 to TRBJ1-1; D may be TRBD1 (5 bases). Germline values: CDR1 SGHTS, CDR2 YDEGEE. The CDR3 totals 15 residues. The V end was cut by 0 bases, the J end by 3 bases, with 12 bases between. In DNA, the CDR3 is TGTGCCAGCAGCTTGGCCAGGGAACTGGACACTGAAGCTTTCTTT. Its translation is CASSLARELDTEAFF. Using reference TRBV5-8 and TRBJ1-1 for the parts outside the CDR3, the full variable domain is EAGVTQSPTHLIKTRGQQATLRCSPISGHTSVYWYQQALGLGLQFLLWYDEGEERNRGNFPPRFSGRQFPNYSSELNVNALELEDSALYLCASSLARELDTEAFFGQGTRLTVV.

The genes are TRBV9 and TRBJ2-1; 7 bases line up with TRBD1. The V gene end was trimmed by 0 bases and the J gene end by 6 bases; junction bases not matched to a gene: 12. Germline lookup yields CDR1 SGDLS and CDR2 YYNGEE. The CDR3 runs to 17 residues. CDR3 in amino acids: CASSVGEGAYSLNEQFF. The DNA of the CDR3 is TGTGCCAGCAGCGTAGGAGAGGGGGCCTACTCACTCAATGAGCAGTTCTTC.

The rearrangement uses TRBV9 and TRBJ2-1; D possibly corresponds to TRBD1 (5 bases). Looked up from germline, CDR1 is SGDLS and CDR2 is YYNGEE. This CDR3 is built from 16 residues. V shed 0 bases and J shed 3 bases, with 13 bases lying between them. In nucleotides, the CDR3 is TGTGCCAGCAGCGTAGATGGGGCAAGGGGCTACAATGAGCAGTTCTTC. This codes for CASSVDGARGYNEQFF.

In regard to this clone: The sample carries other DNA sequences with the same CDR3. The chain links TRBV18 to TRBJ2-7; D is undetermined. Germline CDR1 and CDR2: KGHSH and LQKENI. This CDR3 is 12 amino acids long. Between the trimmed V and J ends, which lost 6 bases and 9 bases, there was a span of 15 bases. CDR3 nucleotides: TGTGCCAGCTCCCGAGAGGATACTGGGCAGTACTTC. This codes for CASSREDTGQYF.

The CDR3 DNA sequence: TGTGCCAGCAGGACTAGCGGGAGCTTGGTTGAGCAGTTCTTC. This gives the protein CASRTSGSLVEQFF. The chain links TRBV2 to TRBJ2-1, with 12 positions matching TRBD2. V lost 6 bases and J lost 9; bases outside the gene matches: 6. This CDR3 contains 14 residues. From germline, CDR1 is SNHLY and CDR2 FYNNEI. The full variable domain, with the rest looked up from reference TRBV2 and TRBJ2-1, is EPEVTQTPSHQVTQMGQEVILRCVPISNHLYFYWYRQILGQKVEFLVSFYNNEISEKSEIFDDQFSVERPDGSNFTLKIRSTKLEDSAMYFCASRTSGSLVEQFFGPGTRLTVL.

Notes on this clone: The junction shows a germline mismatch at one end, possibly a read error. The chain couples TRBV4-3 to TRBJ2-2, with D unclear. The CDR3 totals 12 residues. Germline-derived CDR1 and CDR2 are LGHNA and YSLEER. The CDR3 coding sequence is TGCGCCAGCGGCCACGTCACCGGGGAGCTGTTTTTT. This gives the protein CASGHVTGELFF.